The 4 T cell receptor beta chains given below trace back to one sample, sequenced in a study of patients and donors after allogeneic stem cell transplantation. TCRdb independently ran MiXCR on the RT-PCR reads; one entry per CDR3 protein. The table lists 400,000 to 450,000 distinct CDR3 sequences, 16% of them singletons. Sequencing was performed on blood, either unsorted or a sorted T cell fraction (not recorded which). The receptors originated from a human donor who was either an allogeneic HSCT recipient or a stem cell or donor lymphocyte infusion donor (not recorded which). It is not recorded whose cells these are; they may come from a transplant donor.

This clonotype was detected ten times or more. The rearrangement joins TRBV29-1 to TRBJ2-2; no firm D call. Germline CDR1 SQVTM, CDR2 ANQGSEA. Between the trimmed V and J ends, which lost 5 bases and 1 base, there was a span of 8 bases. The CDR3 contains 13 residues. CDR3: CSVMELNTGELFF. In DNA, the CDR3 is TGCAGCGTTATGGAGCTGAACACCGGGGAGCTGTTTTTT.

This clonotype was recorded a few times. J is TRBJ2-7 and V is TRBV7-6; D is unclear. The ends were cut back, 1 base at V and 3 bases at J, with 10 bases in the middle. The germline V gene encodes CDR1 SGHVS and CDR2 FNYEAQ. The CDR3 spans 14 residues. This CDR3 reads CASSLGEVSYEQYF. The CDR3 coding sequence is TGTGCCAGCAGCTTAGGTGAGGTCAGCTACGAGCAGTACTTC.

This clonotype has ten or more counts. The chain couples TRBV2 to TRBJ2-1; D possibly uses TRBD1 or TRBD2 (7 bases each). The CDR3 spans 15 residues. Germline V lookup: CDR1 SNHLY, CDR2 FYNNEI. The V end lost 6 bases, the J end lost 0 bases, and 12 bases lay between the germline ends. CDR3 in DNA: TGTGCCAGCAGCAGGGGGGGATCCTCCTACAATGAGCAGTTCTTC. It translates to CASSRGGSSYNEQFF. Combining the CDR3 with reference TRBV2 and TRBJ2-1 gives the whole variable domain EPEVTQTPSHQVTQMGQEVILRCVPISNHLYFYWYRQILGQKVEFLVSFYNNEISEKSEIFDDQFSVERPDGSNFTLKIRSTKLEDSAMYFCASSRGGSSYNEQFFGPGTRLTVL.

The chain recombines TRBV4-3 with TRBJ2-2; 9 nucleotides align to TRBD2. The CDR3 is 16 amino acids. V was clipped by 2 bases and J by 8 bases; unmatched bases: 9. CDR1 and CDR2 from the germline V gene are LGHNA and YSLEER. CDR3 sequence reads: CASSQRAGGPQGELFF. The CDR3 DNA sequence: TGCGCCAGCAGCCAAAGGGCGGGGGGGCCGCAGGGGGAGCTGTTTTTT.